This passage covers 25 T cell receptor beta chains from one sample sequenced in a study of OX40 agonist ivuxolimab in advanced cancers. TCRdb keeps only in-frame clones here, not all; method: immunoSEQ multiplex PCR. In the table there are about 63,000 clones, 80% to 90% of which are singletons. Sequencing used CD4+ or CD8+ T cells sorted from blood, obtained in a trial of the OX40 agonist ivuxolimab. The receptor set was obtained from an adult with an advanced solid tumor such as melanoma, head and neck, liver or kidney cancer.

This clone was observed once. The chain uses TRBV5-1 and TRBJ1-1; no definite D call. In germline, CDR1 is SGHRS, CDR2 YFSETQ. The CDR3 is 14 residues long. Trimming removed 5 bases at V and 1 base at J, with 12 bases between. CDR3 residues: CASSQDRTNTEAFF. Here the CDR3 DNA reads TGCGCCAGCAGTCAGGACCGAACGAACACTGAAGCTTTCTTT. The full variable domain, rest sourced from reference TRBV5-1 and TRBJ1-1, is KAGVTQTPRYLIKTRGQQVTLSCSPISGHRSVSWYQQTPGQGLQFLFEYFSETQRNKGNFPGRFSGRQFSNSRSEMNVSTLELGDSALYLCASSQDRTNTEAFFGQGTRLTVV.

The chain uses TRBV13 and TRBJ2-7; D might be TRBD1 (6 bases). The CDR3 consists of 14 residues. The V end was cut by 1 base, the J end by 4 bases, with 11 bases between. From germline, CDR1 is PRHDT and CDR2 FYEKMQ (reference sequence). The CDR3 DNA reads as TGTGCCAGCAGCTTAGCCAGGGGAGAGTACGAGCAGTACTTC. It specifies CASSLARGEYEQYF.

The rearrangement links TRBV28 to TRBJ1-4, with D unresolved. The germline V gene encodes CDR1 MDHEN and CDR2 SYDVKM. This CDR3 is 15 amino acids long. The V gene lost 5 bases and the J gene lost 7 bases, with 17 bases spanning the gap. CDR3 region: CASSPPPGKSEKLFF. Written as DNA, the CDR3 is TGTGCCAGCAGTCCCCCCCCGGGTAAAAGTGAAAAACTGTTTTTT.

The V and J genes are TRBV6-6 and TRBJ2-5; TRBD1 agrees at 8 bases. J was trimmed by 5 bases and V by 0 bases; bases with no gene match: 8. Germline CDR1 and CDR2: MNHNY and SVGAGI (reference sequence). The CDR3 covers 16 residues. The CDR3 DNA reads TGTGCCAGCAGTTACTCGATGGCAGGGGGCGGGGAGACCCAGTACTTC. It is translated as CASSYSMAGGGETQYF.

This clone was seen just once. J is TRBJ2-1 and V is TRBV6-1; no firm D call. Trimming pared 7 bases from V and 5 bases from J, leaving 12 bases between. The CDR3 is made up of 13 amino acids. Germline CDR1 MNHNS, CDR2 SASEGT. The CDR3: CASNVHVDNEQFF. CDR3 sequence (DNA): TGTGCCAGCAATGTCCACGTGGACAATGAGCAGTTCTTC.

This CDR3 is CASSEDRSLDTQYF. In DNA form, the CDR3 reads TGTGCCAGCAGTGAGGACAGGTCTCTCGATACGCAGTATTTT. This rearrangement joins TRBV2 to TRBJ2-3; 7 bases fit TRBD1. The CDR3 length is 14 residues. CDR1 and CDR2 (germline): SNHLY, FYNNEI. J was trimmed by 6 bases and V by 3 bases; bases with no gene match: 6.

CDR3 residues: CASSLLAGENEQFF. CDR3 sequence (DNA): TGTGCCAGCTCCCTACTAGCGGGAGAAAATGAGCAGTTCTTC. The chain employs TRBV18 and TRBJ2-1, with 11 bases identical to TRBD2. The V segment lost 6 bases and the J segment 7 bases; nucleotides outside the gene matches: 5. Germline V CDR1 and CDR2: KGHSH, LQKENI. The CDR3 spans 14 residues.

The chain couples TRBV9 to TRBJ2-7; D is possibly TRBD2 (5 bases). V was cut by 1 base and J by 6 bases, with 11 bases left in between. This CDR3 has 13 residues. CDR1 is SGDLS and CDR2 is YYNGEE in the germline V gene. Here the CDR3 DNA reads TGTGCCAGCAGCGTACAATTAGGGAGCGAGCAGTACTTC. Protein sequence: CASSVQLGSEQYF.

This chain links TRBV14 with TRBJ2-3; D uncertain. Trimming shortened V by 4 bases and J by 3 bases, and 11 bases separated the two germline ends. CDR1 is SGHDN, CDR2 FVKESK, per germline. The CDR3 is 14 residues long. The CDR3 bases are TGTGCCAGCAGCCCTCTCGGCGGAACAGATACGCAGTATTTT. Protein product: CASSPLGGTDTQYF.

This chain links TRBV4-1 with TRBJ2-1; the match to TRBD2 covers 7 bases. The CDR3 has 15 amino acids. The junction had 6 bases not matched to a gene; V was cut back by 1 base and J by 6 bases. The germline V gene encodes CDR1 MGHRA and CDR2 YSYEKL. The CDR3 is CASSQGSGGLNEQFF. The CDR3 DNA sequence: TGCGCCAGCAGCCAAGGTTCGGGGGGTCTCAATGAGCAGTTCTTC.

The gene calls are TRBV5-4 and TRBJ2-1; D might be TRBD2 (6 bases). Per germline, CDR1 SGHNT and CDR2 YYREEE (reference sequence). V lost 0 bases to trimming and J lost 9 bases, with 16 bases between them. The CDR3 consists of 15 residues. The CDR3 region has the DNA TGTGCCAGCAGCTTGGGACTAGATCGAACCAGTGAGCAGTTCTTC. This sequence encodes CASSLGLDRTSEQFF.

CDR3 amino acids: CASGFSGRPNDPGELFF. CDR3 nucleotides: TGTGCTAGTGGTTTTTCCGGGCGTCCTAACGATCCCGGGGAGCTGTTTTTT. The rearrangement joins TRBV12-5 to TRBJ2-2; D uncertain. The V end lost 3 bases, the J end lost 6 bases, and 20 bases lay between the germline ends. The germline V gene has CDR1 LGHNT and CDR2 FRNRAP. This CDR3 region has 17 residues.

J is TRBJ2-2 and V is TRBV5-4, with 7 bases identical to TRBD1. Germline loops: CDR1 SGHNT, CDR2 YYREEE (reference sequence). Trimming cost V 5 bases and J 1 base; bases outside gene matches: 5. The CDR3 covers 15 residues. In DNA form, the CDR3 reads TGTGCCAGCAGAAAGGGGGCCATGAACACCGGGGAGCTGTTTTTT. The encoded protein is CASRKGAMNTGELFF.

This chain links TRBV19 with TRBJ2-6, with D hard to call. CDR1 and CDR2 from the germline V gene are LNHDA and SQIVND (reference sequence). Between the trimmed V and J ends, which lost 4 bases and 0 bases, there was a span of 7 bases. The CDR3 length is 15 residues. This chain's CDR3 is CASSNVPSGANVLTF. In nucleotides, the CDR3 is TGTGCCAGTAGTAACGTTCCCTCTGGGGCCAACGTCCTGACTTTC.

The V gene is TRBV7-5, the J gene TRBJ2-7; no check of the table's D call, TRBD2, against the DNA was made. TRBV7-5 is recorded as a pseudogene. This CDR3 comprises 14 residues. Here the CDR3 reads CASSPRGEGHEQYF. CDR3 bases: TGTGCCAGCAGCCCTCGGGGGGAGGGTCACGAGCAGTACTTC.

V usage is TRBV19 and J usage is TRBJ1-2; 10 bases align to TRBD1. From germline, CDR1 is LNHDA and CDR2 SQIVND (reference sequence). CDR3 size: 15 residues. J gave up 4 bases and V 5 bases, and 7 bases lay outside the gene matches. CDR3 in DNA: TGTGCCAGTAGTCTATCGACAGGGGGCACCTATGGCTACACCTTC. It translates to CASSLSTGGTYGYTF.

This chain joins TRBV2 and TRBJ1-5, with a possible D match to TRBD1 (5 bases). This CDR3 region has 15 residues. Trimming shortened V by 4 bases and J by 7 bases, and 17 bases separated the two germline ends. Germline CDR1 is SNHLY and CDR2 is FYNNEI. The CDR3 region is CASSVEGAQAQPQHF. The CDR3 DNA reads TGTGCCAGCAGTGTCGAAGGGGCCCAGGCCCAGCCCCAGCATTTT.

The chain combines TRBV29-1 with TRBJ2-1; the match to TRBD1 covers 9 bases. V trimming: 5 bases; J trimming: 7 bases; junction bases outside the gene matches: 9. The CDR3 is made up of 14 amino acids. Germline V gene lookup returns CDR1 SQVTM and CDR2 ANQGSEA. This chain's CDR3 is CSVCNRGPGNEQFF. The CDR3 coding sequence is TGCAGCGTTTGTAACAGGGGGCCGGGGAATGAGCAGTTCTTC.

This sequence joins TRBV5-1 and TRBJ2-5; D gene ambiguous. From germline, CDR1 is SGHRS and CDR2 YFSETQ. There are 11 residues in the CDR3. The V end was cut by 6 bases, the J end by 5 bases, with 8 bases between. CDR3 bases: TGCGCCAGCACTATTGAGGAGACCCAGTACTTC. As protein: CASTIEETQYF.

This chain connects TRBV5-5 to TRBJ2-7; no definite D call. CDR1 SGHKS and CDR2 YYEKEE come from the germline V gene (reference sequence). The V end was cut by 1 base, the J end by 3 bases, with 11 bases between. The CDR3 is made up of 14 amino acids. The CDR3 nucleotides are TGTGCCAGCAGCTTGTCAACAGTCCTCTACGAGCAGTACTTC. Translating gives CASSLSTVLYEQYF.

This chain uses TRBV28 with TRBJ2-7, with D unclear. Trimming pared 10 bases from V and 5 bases from J, leaving 21 bases between. This CDR3 region has 14 residues. Germline V gene sequence: CDR1 MDHEN, CDR2 SYDVKM. CDR3 protein: CATTPSLVMDEQYF. DNA for the CDR3: TGTGCCACTACTCCCTCCCTAGTGATGGACGAGCAGTACTTC.

The rearrangement links TRBV19 to TRBJ1-2, with D possibly being TRBD1 (5 bases). Germline V CDR1 and CDR2: LNHDA, SQIVND (reference sequence). V was clipped by 3 bases and J by 3 bases, with 5 bases between them. CDR3 size: 12 residues. CDR3 region: CASSIRDYGYTF. The CDR3 bases are TGTGCCAGTAGTATCAGGGACTATGGCTACACCTTC.

The chain recombines TRBV7-8 with TRBJ2-1; TRBD2 matches 7 bases. J lost 4 bases, V lost 4 bases, and 13 bases had no gene match. Germline CDR1 is SGHVS and CDR2 is FQNEAQ. The CDR3 is 17 amino acids. The CDR3 DNA sequence: TGTGCCAGCAGCTCCCTTTCCCTAGCGGCTTTTTACAATGAGCAGTTCTTC. As protein: CASSSLSLAAFYNEQFF.

This clone showed up just once. The chain couples TRBV29-1 to TRBJ2-5; 7 bases are a match to TRBD2. The J call is in doubt because the DNA end fits TRBJ2-7 better. There are 13 residues in the CDR3. Germline CDR1 reads SQVTM; CDR2 reads ANQGSEA. CDR3 DNA sequence: TGCAGCGTTGCTCGGGGAGGGACCTACGAGCAGTACTTC. This gives the protein CSVARGGTYEQYF.

V and J are TRBV2 and TRBJ1-5, with 12 bases lining up with TRBD1. Looked up from germline, CDR1 is SNHLY and CDR2 is FYNNEI. This CDR3 comprises 15 residues. V gave up 7 bases and J gave up 7 bases; unmatched junction bases: 8. CDR3 loop: CASNWGQGARQPQHF. CDR3 bases: TGTGCCAGCAATTGGGGACAGGGGGCACGGCAGCCCCAGCATTTT.